Listed below are T cell receptor beta chains from one sample, sequenced in a study of T cells in Graves' hyperthyroidism and ophthalmopathy. TCRdb reprocessed the multiplex PCR reads with MiXCR, giving one entry per CDR3 protein. The data show under 400,000 distinct CDR3 sequences, around 13% seen once. The sample was blood. These receptors were taken from a woman aged 55-69 years with Graves' hyperthyroidism. Each CDR3 is given with its conserved first and last residue. The D gene is left open where the match is weak. A row's size may be missing; if present it is once, few, many or a size class.

>TRBD1|TRBV29-1|many|TRBJ1-1
CSVGDRQNTEAFF
TGCAGCGTAGGGGACAGGCAAAACACTGAAGCTTTCTTT
>TRBD1|TRBV5-1|many|TRBJ1-4
CASGTGLGEKLFF
TGCGCCAGCGGGACAGGGTTGGGGGAAAAACTGTTTTTT
>.|TRBV19|many|TRBJ2-1
CASSPGNSPNEQFF
TGTGCCAGTAGTCCGGGGAACAGCCCCAATGAGCAGTTCTTC
>TRBD2|TRBV5-8|many|TRBJ2-1
CASSTTSTYYNEQFF
TGTGCCAGCAGCACGACTAGCACCTACTACAATGAGCAGTTCTTC
>.|TRBV3-1|many|TRBJ2-3
CASSQDLYAGPWDTQYF
TGTGCCAGCAGCCAAGATTTATATGCAGGGCCTTGGGATACGCAGTATTTT
>.|TRBV2|many|TRBJ1-2
CASTAYNYGYTF
TGTGCCAGCACGGCTTATAACTATGGCTACACCTTC
>TRBD2|TRBV6-1|many|TRBJ2-7
CASSDSAGVSYEQYF
TGTGCCAGCAGTGACTCAGCGGGAGTCTCCTACGAGCAGTACTTC
>.|TRBV10-3|many|TRBJ2-5
CAIGSSRETQYF
TGTGCCATCGGGAGTTCGCGAGAGACCCAGTACTTC
>TRBD2|TRBV27|.|TRBJ2-5
CASSSLTSGSGETQYF
TGTGCCAGCAGTTCTCTGACTAGCGGGAGCGGGGAGACCCAGTACTTC
>TRBD1|TRBV11-2|many|TRBJ2-7
CASSSRQGSDEQYF
TGTGCCAGCAGCTCGCGACAGGGCTCGGACGAGCAGTACTTC
>TRBD1|TRBV20-1|many|TRBJ2-1
CSAPTGGQNNEQFF
TGCAGTGCCCCAACAGGGGGACAAAACAATGAGCAGTTCTTC
>.|TRBV20-1|many|TRBJ2-1
CSANQGTYNEQFF
TGCAGTGCAAATCAGGGGACCTACAATGAGCAGTTCTTC
>.|TRBV6-1|few|TRBJ2-2
CASSREGELFF
TGTGCCAGCAGTCGAGAAGGGGAGCTGTTTTTT
>.|TRBV7-9|few|TRBJ2-7
CASGIPPGISDEQYF
TGTGCCAGCGGCATTCCCCCCGGGATTAGCGACGAGCAGTACTTC
>TRBD1|TRBV5-1|.|TRBJ2-7
CASRQGQGAFYEQYF
TGCGCCAGCAGACAGGGACAGGGGGCCTTCTACGAGCAGTACTTC
>.|TRBV18|many|TRBJ1-5
CASSRKGAQPQHF
TGTGCCAGCTCACGTAAAGGGGCTCAGCCCCAGCATTTT
>.|TRBV2|many|TRBJ1-3
CASSADRNSGNTIYF
TGTGCCAGCAGCGCAGACAGGAACTCTGGAAACACCATATATTTT
>.|TRBV29-1|.|TRBJ1-1
CSATPRGLTEAFF
TGCAGCGCTACCCCCCGGGGTCTCACTGAAGCTTTCTTT